This T cell receptor (beta chain) stems from a study of blood T cell repertoires in COVID-19. About the research overall: Specimens from acute and convalescent COVID-19 originated in the United States, Italy and Spain. PBMCs, B-cell-depleted T cells, or T cells provided the cDNA or gDNA that made up the material.

Germline CDR1 reads SQVTM; CDR2 reads ANQGSEA. Trimming pared 4 bases from V and 1 base from J, leaving 11 bases between. This CDR3 is 13 amino acids long. Measured with immunoSEQ multiplex PCR; TCRdb has only the in-frame clones, and not every one. Of about 260,000 clones in the sample, 91% were seen once. The source of this sequence is a person aged 18 to 30 with COVID-19, enrolled during active disease. The J gene is TRBJ2-7, the V gene TRBV29-1, with D possibly matching TRBD1 (6 bases). Sequencing was performed on peripheral blood. The CDR3 sequence: CSVGGQLSYEQYF. In DNA, the CDR3 is TGCAGCGTTGGCGGACAGCTATCCTACGAGCAGTACTTC.